The 5 T cell receptor beta chains reported below all come from one sample, sequenced in a study of blood T cell repertoires in COVID-19. Profiled with immunoSEQ multiplex PCR; TCRdb holds only in-frame clones, not every one. The repertoire holds roughly 220,000 clones, with roughly nine tenths as singletons. Sequenced: PBMCs or T cells enriched from blood (not recorded which). These receptors originate from a woman aged 25 to 39 who had recovered from COVID-19.

This chain links TRBV5-4 with TRBJ1-2, with D perhaps TRBD1 (5 bases). This CDR3 region has 17 residues. Germline CDR1 SGHNT, CDR2 YYREEE (reference sequence). V dropped 4 bases and J dropped 3 bases, with 22 bases sitting between them. The CDR3 protein is CASSAKYRTPLHYGYTF. In nucleotides, the CDR3 is TGTGCCAGCAGCGCCAAATACCGGACACCCTTACACTATGGCTACACCTTC.

The chain is built from TRBV6-5 and TRBJ1-2; 11 nucleotides match TRBD1. V dropped 2 bases and J dropped 6; count of bases not matched to a gene: 5. The CDR3 consists of 15 residues. The germline CDR1 and CDR2 sequences are MNHEY and SVGAGI. In DNA form, the CDR3 reads TGTGCCAGCAGTTACCAGGACAGGGGGCCGGATGGCTACACCTTC. Translating gives CASSYQDRGPDGYTF.

The V and J genes are TRBV5-5 and TRBJ1-1; 8 bases are shared with TRBD1. The CDR3 is 14 amino acids. Germline CDR1 reads SGHKS; CDR2 reads YYEKEE (reference sequence). V was pared by 3 bases and J by 5 bases, with 6 bases of the junction left unmatched. Here the CDR3 reads CASSSDRGGTEAFF. The CDR3 bases are TGTGCCAGCAGCTCCGACAGGGGAGGGACTGAAGCTTTCTTT. Full variable domain (rest looked up from reference TRBV5-5 and TRBJ1-1): DAGVTQSPTHLIKTRGQQVTLRCSPISGHKSVSWYQQVLGQGPQFIFQYYEKEERGRGNFPDRFSARQFPNYSSELNVNALLLGDSALYLCASSSDRGGTEAFFGQGTRLTVV.

CDR3: CASSLTGGVDYGYTF. The CDR3 bases are TGTGCCAGCAGCTTGACAGGGGGGGTAGACTATGGCTACACCTTC. The genes are TRBV5-5 and TRBJ1-2, with TRBD1 matching 8 bases. V was clipped by 1 base and J by 3 bases; unmatched bases: 5. Germline-derived CDR1 and CDR2 are SGHKS and YYEKEE (reference sequence). The CDR3 length is 15 residues.

The chain carries TRBV6-1 and TRBJ1-4; TRBD1 matches 7 bases. The CDR3 spans 16 residues. Unmatched junction bases numbered 6, after V lost 0 bases and J lost 5 bases. Germline V gene lookup returns CDR1 MNHNS and CDR2 SASEGT. The CDR3 loop reads CASSEAQGDGNEKLFF. As DNA, the CDR3 is TGTGCCAGCAGTGAAGCGCAGGGGGACGGGAATGAAAAACTGTTTTTT.